This T cell receptor (beta chain) was found in a study of T cells in Graves' hyperthyroidism and ophthalmopathy (dated 2019 in TCRdb). A note on the overall study: Peripheral blood samples were taken at the time of initial diagnosis, prior to any treatment. To identify distinguishing TCR V-J signatures, a discovery cohort of 90 to 100 patients was used, comprising 40 to 45 with Graves' ophthalmopathy and about 59 with stable Graves' hyperthyroidism. An independent validation cohort of around 19 hyperthyroidism patients and approximately 15 patients who later progressed to ophthalmopathy tested prospective prediction of ophthalmopathy. The 75 to 100 discovery patients were randomly divided into training and test sets at a 7:3 ratio. The study also compared thyroid tissue and blood T-cell repertoires from five or six Graves' hyperthyroidism patients. Following sampling, methimazole starting at 30 mg daily was given to hyperthyroidism patients, and high-dose intravenous methylprednisolone was given to ophthalmopathy patients. According to the paper, TCR Vbeta CDR3 sequencing was carried out on 135 peripheral blood samples, which came from fewer than 50 ophthalmopathy, approximately 78 hyperthyroidism and roughly 17 progressor patients.

TCR beta CDR3 regions were amplified from RNA transcripts. The first round of RT-PCR for the TCR CDR3 was performed with the HTBI primer set and the Qiagen OneStep RT-PCR kit. Libraries were constructed in a second round of multiplex PCR, after which size selection and purification were performed. Libraries were sequenced paired-end with 100 bp reads on an Illumina HiSeq2000. The authors processed their data as follows. SOAPnuke was used to process the raw data, throwing out any read that contained adapters or uncalled bases, had a mean Phred below 15, or lacked an exact constant-primer or identifier match. COPE v1.2.5 was used to merge high-quality paired reads, and clonotypes were defined as unique nucleotide sequences. MiTCR v1.1 was used to align the clonotypes against IMGT TRBV, TRBD and TRBJ reference segments. The analysis was restricted to V-J combinations with a frequency above 0.0001, which together covered roughly 99% of the repertoires. The TCS score was defined as the ratio of F50 (clonal expansion) to E x V (chaos), calculated using BLOSUM62-based TCRdist between CDR3 peptides within each V-J. Welch's t-statistics and random forest reduced just over 500 V-J features to some 14, which were used in a naive Bayes classifier (R e1071). The public reads were quality trimmed at Q25 with fastp and then assembled into clones with MiXCR by TCRdb, keeping productive beta chains. Entries that share a CDR3 protein sequence are merged under the most common genes and DNA. TCRdb assigned the V and J calls; the authors' analysis was not used. This sample comprises some 440,000 distinct CDR3 sequences, about a sixth of them detected only once. The top ten constitute approximately 7.5% of the sample.

The germline V gene gives CDR1 as KGHDR and CDR2 as SFDVKD. Inclusive of the bounding cysteine and phenylalanine, the CDR3 is 16 residues long. Here the CDR3 DNA is all that survives: 48 bases in frame from base 1. After removal of 2 bases from V and 1 base from J, the junction retains 5 bases not matched to a gene. There are a few counts of this clonotype. Its antigen target is currently unknown. Base qualities were left out, and no much larger clone turns up one base away. Graves' hyperthyroidism was defined as stable when no progression to ophthalmopathy occurred over 18 months of follow-up. Hyperthyroidism patients were newly diagnosed, had a disease duration of under 2 months, and were aged 18 to 65 years. Exclusion was applied to patients with uncontrolled infections, other autoimmune diseases, pregnancy or lactation. Diagnoses relied on clinical symptoms, serum thyroxine and TRAb, thyroid ultrasound and orbital computed tomography. PBMCs were isolated from around 10 ml of fresh peripheral blood by Ficoll-Paque density gradient centrifugation. Total RNA was extracted with Trizol reagent, and quality was checked on an Agilent 2100 Bioanalyzer.

The full study reports these points: A 13 V-J signature model separated ophthalmopathy from stable hyperthyroidism, with about 90% sensitivity and approximately 81% specificity in cross-validation and 80%/75% in testing. Most expanded thyroid clonotypes (frequency above 0.001) were also detected in blood, suggesting blood repertoires may reflect thyroid immune responses. In validation, progression to ophthalmopathy was predicted by the model with around 71% sensitivity and approximately 78% specificity, a median of about 6.8 months before onset. No statistical method was used to fix the sample size in advance, and group allocation was not hidden from the investigators.

This TCR derives from a woman younger than 30 with Graves' hyperthyroidism. The sample taken for sequencing was blood. This receptor chain uses TRBV24-1 and TRBJ2-3; TRBD1 agrees with 7 junctional bases. The CDR3 region has the sequence CATSDWGQPRTDTQYF. The nucleotides read TGTGCCACCAGTGATTGGGGACAGCCACGCACAGATACGCAGTATTTT.